This T cell receptor (beta chain) comes out of a study of molecular identifiers for immune sequencing clone quantification. The study, taken as a whole, reports: Clones above 20 RNA copies held over 98% of effector molecules, under 1% in naive cells.

TCRdb analysed the PCR reads with MiXCR anew, one entry per CDR3 protein. Of some 590,000 distinct CDR3 sequences listed, about 25% are singletons. Trimming pared 0 bases from V and 1 base from J, leaving 7 bases between. This CDR3 spans 15 amino acids. Germline-derived CDR1 and CDR2 are LGHNA and YSLEER. This clonotype has at least ten counts. Its matching antigen is unknown. Every naive CD8 library was made from between roughly 17,000 and 1,100,000 sorted cells with 10%, 30% or 50% RNA. The gene calls are TRBV4-3 and TRBJ1-5; D not resolved. Source material: naive CD8+ T cells from blood, with Jurkat cell RNA spiked in. The subset here: FACS-sorted CD8+CD4-CCR7+CD45RA+ naive T cells. This clonotype was obtained from a human donor in good health. Some libraries in this study had Jurkat cell RNA spiked in. CDR3 DNA sequence: TGCGCCAGCAGCCAAGAGATCTTCAGCAATCAGCCCCAGCATTTT. Encoded protein: CASSQEIFSNQPQHF.